This is a list of T cell receptor beta chains from one sample in a study of regulatory T cells in long-lasting Graves disease. Each CDR3 protein gets one entry after TCRdb re-called the multiplex PCR reads with MiXCR. The sample yields 560,000 or so distinct CDR3 sequences, 15% to 20% seen once. The data were also submitted as part of a second study, on T cells in Graves' hyperthyroidism and ophthalmopathy.

Specimen: peripheral blood mononuclear cells (PBMCs), collected at new diagnosis, from a patient treated with antithyroid drugs. The source of these receptors is a man between 18 and 29 years old with Graves disease. CDR3s include the opening cysteine and the closing phenylalanine or tryptophan. Each record gives: CDR3 protein, CDR3 DNA, D gene, V gene, J gene, clone size. D genes are given only for firm matches. For some rows the clone size is stated as once, few or many, or as a class when expanded; others skip it.

cdr3_aa: CASRITSGTDTQYF; cdr3_nt: TGCGCCAGCAGGATCACTAGCGGGACAGATACGCAGTATTTT; d_call: TRBD2; v_call: TRBV5-1; j_call: TRBJ2-3; clone_size: NA
cdr3_aa: CASSSRPGQGGYEQYF; cdr3_nt: TGTGCCAGCAGCTCTAGACCGGGACAGGGGGGCTACGAGCAGTACTTC; d_call: TRBD1; v_call: TRBV11-1; j_call: TRBJ2-7; clone_size: few
cdr3_aa: CATSRDRWDKAYNEQFF; cdr3_nt: TGTGCCACCAGCAGAGATCGTTGGGATAAGGCCTACAATGAGCAGTTCTTC; d_call: NA; v_call: TRBV15; j_call: TRBJ2-1; clone_size: many
cdr3_aa: CASSLKPGQELLGAFF; cdr3_nt: TGCGCCAGCAGCTTGAAACCGGGACAGGAACTTCTGGGAGCTTTCTTT; d_call: TRBD1; v_call: TRBV5-1; j_call: TRBJ1-1; clone_size: many
cdr3_aa: CASRGRTSNQPQHF; cdr3_nt: TGTGCCAGCAGGGGCAGGACTAGCAATCAGCCCCAGCATTTT; d_call: NA; v_call: TRBV2; j_call: TRBJ1-5; clone_size: few
cdr3_aa: CASSSVGYEQYF; cdr3_nt: TGTGCCAGCAGCTCAGTGGGTTACGAGCAGTACTTC; d_call: NA; v_call: TRBV7-9; j_call: TRBJ2-7; clone_size: many
cdr3_aa: CASSPSQGHTEAFF; cdr3_nt: TGTGCCAGCAGCCCCTCACAGGGACACACTGAAGCTTTCTTT; d_call: NA; v_call: TRBV7-9; j_call: TRBJ1-1; clone_size: NA
cdr3_aa: CASSLGSGVKFF; cdr3_nt: TGTGCCAGCAGCTTAGGCTCAGGGGTTAAGTTCTTC; d_call: NA; v_call: TRBV11-2; j_call: TRBJ2-1; clone_size: NA
cdr3_aa: CASKTGTAVYYGYTF; cdr3_nt: TGTGCCAGCAAAACCGGGACAGCCGTTTACTATGGCTACACCTTC; d_call: TRBD1; v_call: TRBV2; j_call: TRBJ1-2; clone_size: many
cdr3_aa: CASSLKTDQETQYF; cdr3_nt: TGTGCCAGCAGTCTCAAGACGGACCAAGAGACCCAGTACTTC; d_call: NA; v_call: TRBV28; j_call: TRBJ2-5; clone_size: many
cdr3_aa: CASSLTGWNTEAFF; cdr3_nt: TGTGCCAGCAGCTTAACCGGATGGAACACTGAAGCTTTCTTT; d_call: NA; v_call: TRBV7-9; j_call: TRBJ1-1; clone_size: few
cdr3_aa: CASSQDGGFVGYGYTF; cdr3_nt: TGTGCCAGCAGCCAAGATGGAGGATTCGTAGGCTATGGCTACACCTTC; d_call: NA; v_call: TRBV3-1; j_call: TRBJ1-2; clone_size: NA
cdr3_aa: CASSFSVNSNQPQHF; cdr3_nt: TGTGCCAGCAGCTTTTCGGTGAATAGCAATCAGCCCCAGCATTTT; d_call: NA; v_call: TRBV7-2; j_call: TRBJ1-5; clone_size: few
cdr3_aa: CASSYASGYEQYF; cdr3_nt: TGTGCCAGCAGCTATGCTAGCGGCTACGAGCAGTACTTC; d_call: TRBD2; v_call: TRBV3-1; j_call: TRBJ2-7; clone_size: few
cdr3_aa: CASSQGASRTEAFF; cdr3_nt: TGTGCTAGCTCGCAAGGGGCTTCGAGGACTGAAGCTTTCTTT; d_call: NA; v_call: TRBV12-5; j_call: TRBJ1-1; clone_size: many
cdr3_aa: CASSLGGRWYF; cdr3_nt: TGCGCCAGCAGCCTAGGAGGTCGGTGGTACTTC; d_call: NA; v_call: TRBV4-1; j_call: TRBJ2-7; clone_size: NA
cdr3_aa: CASSSPEGLTDTQYF; cdr3_nt: TGTGCCAGCAGCTCCCCGGAGGGCCTCACAGATACGCAGTATTTT; d_call: NA; v_call: TRBV7-8; j_call: TRBJ2-3; clone_size: NA
cdr3_aa: CASSEGSIEILAGERYNEQFF; cdr3_nt: TGTGCCAGCAGTGAAGGTAGTATAGAAATTTTAGCGGGGGAACGATACAATGAGCAGTTCTTC; d_call: TRBD2; v_call: TRBV6-1; j_call: TRBJ2-1; clone_size: many
cdr3_aa: CASSFTGEGYGYTF; cdr3_nt: TGCGCCAGCAGCTTCACAGGGGAAGGCTATGGCTACACCTTC; d_call: TRBD1; v_call: TRBV5-1; j_call: TRBJ1-2; clone_size: many
cdr3_aa: CSARDQSGGEQFF; cdr3_nt: TGCAGTGCTAGAGATCAATCCGGGGGTGAGCAGTTCTTC; d_call: NA; v_call: TRBV20-1; j_call: TRBJ2-1; clone_size: few
cdr3_aa: CASSHRLAGDNEQFF; cdr3_nt: TGTGCTAGCAGCCACCGACTAGCGGGGGACAATGAGCAGTTCTTC; d_call: TRBD2; v_call: TRBV7-7; j_call: TRBJ2-1; clone_size: many
cdr3_aa: CASSADRGPGNTIYF; cdr3_nt: TGTGCCAGCAGCGCCGACAGGGGGCCTGGAAACACCATATATTTT; d_call: TRBD1; v_call: TRBV7-9; j_call: TRBJ1-3; clone_size: few
cdr3_aa: CASSLWGQGAPDTQYF; cdr3_nt: TGTGCCAGCAGCTTATGGGGACAGGGGGCCCCAGATACGCAGTATTTT; d_call: TRBD1; v_call: TRBV13; j_call: TRBJ2-3; clone_size: many
cdr3_aa: CASRRDWISNQPQHF; cdr3_nt: TGCGCCAGCAGACGCGACTGGATAAGCAATCAGCCCCAGCATTTT; d_call: NA; v_call: TRBV5-1; j_call: TRBJ1-5; clone_size: many
cdr3_aa: CASSYEAGYTDTQYF; cdr3_nt: TGTGCCAGCAGTTACGAGGCGGGTTACACAGATACGCAGTATTTT; d_call: NA; v_call: TRBV6-2/TRBV6-3; j_call: TRBJ2-3; clone_size: few
cdr3_aa: CAWSELLRREQYF; cdr3_nt: TGTGCCTGGAGTGAACTACTGCGTCGCGAGCAGTACTTC; d_call: NA; v_call: TRBV30; j_call: TRBJ2-7; clone_size: NA
cdr3_aa: CASSEAAGDSDTQYF; cdr3_nt: TGCGCCAGCAGTGAGGCGGCGGGAGATTCAGATACGCAGTATTTT; d_call: TRBD2; v_call: TRBV10-1; j_call: TRBJ2-3; clone_size: NA
cdr3_aa: CASSRDVPHSPLHF; cdr3_nt: TGTGCCAGCTCACGGGACGTTCCGCATTCACCCCTCCACTTT; d_call: NA; v_call: TRBV18; j_call: TRBJ1-6; clone_size: few
cdr3_aa: CASTPRRGEQYF; cdr3_nt: TGTGCCAGCACCCCGAGACGAGGGGAGCAGTACTTC; d_call: NA; v_call: TRBV28; j_call: TRBJ2-7; clone_size: many
cdr3_aa: CASSSGQGRGNTIYF; cdr3_nt: TGTGCCAGCAGCTCGGGACAGGGGAGAGGGAACACCATATATTTT; d_call: TRBD1; v_call: TRBV7-2; j_call: TRBJ1-3; clone_size: many
cdr3_aa: CSAREAGGPYNEQFF; cdr3_nt: TGCAGTGCTAGAGAAGCGGGAGGTCCCTACAATGAGCAGTTCTTC; d_call: TRBD2; v_call: TRBV20-1; j_call: TRBJ2-1; clone_size: few
cdr3_aa: CASSLPGGGGEGAGELFF; cdr3_nt: TGTGCCAGCAGTCTACCAGGCGGGGGGGGCGAAGGCGCCGGGGAGCTGTTTTTT; d_call: TRBD2; v_call: TRBV5-6; j_call: TRBJ2-2; clone_size: NA
cdr3_aa: CASSKRTSGRETQYF; cdr3_nt: TGTGCCAGCAGCAAAAGGACTAGCGGGAGGGAGACCCAGTACTTC; d_call: TRBD2; v_call: TRBV13; j_call: TRBJ2-5; clone_size: NA
cdr3_aa: CSAGEVNTEASF; cdr3_nt: TGCAGTGCCGGAGAGGTGAACACTGAAGCTTCCTTT; d_call: NA; v_call: TRBV20-1; j_call: TRBJ1-1; clone_size: NA
cdr3_aa: CASSLNRGGEKLFF; cdr3_nt: TGTGCCAGCAGCTTAAACAGGGGTGGTGAAAAACTGTTTTTT; d_call: TRBD1; v_call: TRBV7-2; j_call: TRBJ1-4; clone_size: many
cdr3_aa: CASSLGGGRTQYF; cdr3_nt: TGTGCCAGCAGCCTCGGGGGAGGGAGGACCCAGTACTTC; d_call: TRBD2; v_call: TRBV7-3; j_call: TRBJ2-5; clone_size: many
cdr3_aa: CASSLGRAGTEAFF; cdr3_nt: TGTGCCAGCAGCTTGGGCAGGGCGGGGACTGAAGCTTTCTTT; d_call: NA; v_call: TRBV11-1; j_call: TRBJ1-1; clone_size: many
cdr3_aa: CASRTPGQNYSEQFF; cdr3_nt: TGCGCCAGCAGGACCCCGGGACAGAATTACAGTGAGCAGTTCTTC; d_call: TRBD1; v_call: TRBV10-2; j_call: TRBJ2-1; clone_size: NA
cdr3_aa: CASRRDSTGDTEAFF; cdr3_nt: TGTGCCAGCAGAAGGGACTCCACGGGGGACACTGAAGCTTTCTTT; d_call: NA; v_call: TRBV2; j_call: TRBJ1-1; clone_size: few
cdr3_aa: CAWAGAGGYNEQFF; cdr3_nt: TGTGCCTGGGCGGGGGCAGGGGGCTACAATGAGCAGTTCTTC; d_call: NA; v_call: TRBV30; j_call: TRBJ2-1; clone_size: many
cdr3_aa: CASSFTGTGYRDTEAFF; cdr3_nt: TGTGCCAGCAGTTTCACCGGGACAGGGTATCGGGACACTGAAGCTTTCTTT; d_call: TRBD1; v_call: TRBV27; j_call: TRBJ1-1; clone_size: few
cdr3_aa: CASSHLAFGETQYF; cdr3_nt: TGCGCCAGCAGCCATCTAGCTTTCGGCGAGACCCAGTACTTC; d_call: NA; v_call: TRBV4-1; j_call: TRBJ2-5; clone_size: many
cdr3_aa: CASSSGTGYNSPLHF; cdr3_nt: TGTGCCAGCAGTTCAGGGACAGGTTATAATTCACCCCTCCACTTT; d_call: TRBD1; v_call: TRBV12-3/TRBV12-4; j_call: TRBJ1-6; clone_size: few
cdr3_aa: CSVGPRITEAFF; cdr3_nt: TGCAGCGTTGGGCCAAGGATAACTGAAGCTTTCTTT; d_call: NA; v_call: TRBV29-1; j_call: TRBJ1-1; clone_size: NA
cdr3_aa: CASGPSSDTQYF; cdr3_nt: TGTGCTAGTGGTCCCTCGTCAGATACGCAGTATTTT; d_call: NA; v_call: TRBV12-5; j_call: TRBJ2-3; clone_size: NA
cdr3_aa: CASSQTDRSSNQPQHF; cdr3_nt: TGCGCCAGCAGCCAAACCGACAGGTCTAGCAATCAGCCCCAGCATTTT; d_call: NA; v_call: TRBV4-1; j_call: TRBJ1-5; clone_size: NA
cdr3_aa: CASSFSTGISYNEQFF; cdr3_nt: TGTGCCAGCAGTTTTTCCACCGGAATCTCCTACAATGAGCAGTTCTTC; d_call: NA; v_call: TRBV12-3/TRBV12-4; j_call: TRBJ2-1; clone_size: many
cdr3_aa: CASGPRRQDNEQFF; cdr3_nt: TGCGCCAGCGGCCCCCGGCGACAGGACAATGAGCAGTTCTTC; d_call: NA; v_call: TRBV5-1; j_call: TRBJ2-1; clone_size: many